This TCR beta chain was identified in a study of blood T cells in healthy people across ages. General study points: Estimates of total diversity, which came from one million sequenced T cells, were considered to be underestimates.

Trimming took 0 bases from V and 5 from J; bases not matched to a gene: 9. CDR3 length: 16 residues. CDR1 is SQVTM and CDR2 is ANQGSEA in the germline V gene. Combining a sample-barcoded 5' primer with a J-beta primer mix, a second PCR ran for about 7 to 11 cycles. A template-switch adaptor with 12 random nucleotides tagged each cDNA molecule. Every sample returned 2.5 million or more CDR3-containing paired-end reads. In TCRdb, the 5' RACE reads were re-called with MiXCR into one record per CDR3 protein. The sample carries 850,000 to 1,100,000 distinct CDR3 sequences, less than 45% recorded once. Notes on this clonotype: Its specificity is unknown.

Sequences were obtained from blood. V gene TRBV29-1 combines with J gene TRBJ1-2, with 10 bases identical to TRBD1. The sequence derives from a man aged 18-30 years in good health. The CDR3 nucleotides read TGCAGCGTTGAAGATCTGGGACAGGGGTCCCGATATGGCTACACCTTC. Translating it yields CSVEDLGQGSRYGYTF. The full variable domain, in which reference TRBV29-1 and TRBJ1-2 provide the parts outside the CDR3, is SAVISQKPSRDICQRGTSLTIQCQVDSQVTMMFWYRQQPGQSLTLIATANQGSEATYESGFVIDKFPISRPNLTFSTLTVSNMSPEDSSIYLCSVEDLGQGSRYGYTFGSGTRLTVV.